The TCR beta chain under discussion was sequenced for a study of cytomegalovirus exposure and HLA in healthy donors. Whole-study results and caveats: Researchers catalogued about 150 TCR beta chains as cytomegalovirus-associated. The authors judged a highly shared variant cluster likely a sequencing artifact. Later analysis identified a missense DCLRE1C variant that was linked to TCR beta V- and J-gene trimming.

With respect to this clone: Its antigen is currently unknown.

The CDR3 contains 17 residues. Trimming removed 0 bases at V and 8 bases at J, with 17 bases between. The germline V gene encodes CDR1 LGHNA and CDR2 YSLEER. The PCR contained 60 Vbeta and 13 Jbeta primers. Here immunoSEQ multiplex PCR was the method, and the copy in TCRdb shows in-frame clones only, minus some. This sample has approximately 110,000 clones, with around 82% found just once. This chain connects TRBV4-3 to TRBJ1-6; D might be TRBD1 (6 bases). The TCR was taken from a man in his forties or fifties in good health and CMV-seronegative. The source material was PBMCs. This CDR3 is CASSQDSGPGAHSPLHF. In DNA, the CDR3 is TGCGCCAGCAGCCAAGATTCGGGGCCAGGGGCCCATTCACCCCTCCACTTT.